The 23 T cell receptor beta chains in this list originate from one sample, sequenced in a study of cytomegalovirus exposure and HLA in healthy donors. The primer mix had 60 Vbeta and 13 Jbeta primers. The assay was immunoSEQ multiplex PCR, and TCRdb's table has in-frame clones only and misses some. The data show approximately 33,000 clones, with around 49% seen just once and around 6.5% held by the top ten. The sequenced sample consisted of PBMCs. The receptors here all came from a woman aged 40 to 50 in good health and CMV-seropositive.

This chain connects TRBV4-3 to TRBJ2-3; tentatively, D is TRBD2 (6 bases). The CDR3 totals 16 residues. From germline, CDR1 is LGHNA and CDR2 YSLEER. V lost 3 bases to trimming and J lost 1 base, with 14 bases between them. The CDR3 region is CASSHVGRGGTDTQYF. The DNA of the CDR3 is TGCGCCAGCAGCCATGTGGGGCGGGGTGGCACAGATACGCAGTATTTT.

This clone has a single count. V is TRBV6-4 and J is TRBJ1-1, with 10 bases fitting TRBD1. The CDR3 loop spans 16 amino acids. Germline V lookup: CDR1 MRHNA, CDR2 SNTAGT. V lost 1 base and J lost 1; bases outside the gene matches: 3. CDR3 in DNA: TGTGCCAGCAGTGACTTCCGACAGGGGGCGAACACTGAAGCTTTCTTT. Protein sequence: CASSDFRQGANTEAFF.

This clone has ten or more counts. DNA of the CDR3: TGTGCCAGCAGTTACTCGAGAGATGGAGGCTATGGCTACACCTTC. It encodes CASSYSRDGGYGYTF. The chain has TRBV6-6 and TRBJ1-2; D is undetermined. V was clipped by 0 bases and J by 4 bases, with 12 bases between them. The V gene's germline CDR1 is MNHNY and CDR2 SVGAGI (reference sequence). The CDR3 contains 15 residues.

The chain combines TRBV11-3 with TRBJ2-1, with unresolved D. The CDR3 sequence is 13 residues long. The V end lost 3 bases, the J end lost 0 bases, and 3 bases lay between the germline ends. Germline V gives CDR1 SGHNT, CDR2 YENEEA. The CDR3 nucleotides are TGTGCCAGCAGCTTTAACTCCTACAATGAGCAGTTCTTC. It codes for CASSFNSYNEQFF.

This chain connects TRBV27 to TRBJ1-2; D is uncertain. This CDR3 contains 14 residues. V gave up 2 bases and J gave up 8 bases, with 15 bases separating them. Germline CDR1 is MNHEY and CDR2 is SMNVEV (reference sequence). DNA for the CDR3: TGTGCCAGCAGTTTAGGATACAGATCCGACGGCTACACCTTC. Its protein product is CASSLGYRSDGYTF.

The J gene is TRBJ2-1, the V gene TRBV19; TRBD2 aligns across 7 bases. Germline V gives CDR1 LNHDA, CDR2 SQIVND (reference sequence). This CDR3 has 19 amino acids. Trimming took 4 bases from V and 0 from J; bases not matched to a gene: 15. CDR3 residues: CASSTWAMRGGLSYNEQFF. CDR3 DNA sequence: TGTGCCAGTAGTACCTGGGCCATGCGCGGGGGTCTCTCCTACAATGAGCAGTTCTTC.

V and J are TRBV4-3 and TRBJ2-1; 7 nucleotides match TRBD2. In germline, CDR1 is LGHNA, CDR2 YSLEER. Trimming took 0 bases from V and 4 from J; bases not matched to a gene: 12. The CDR3 has 18 residues. For the CDR3, the DNA is TGCGCCAGCAGCCAAGAACGGGGGGAACTTCTGGGGTACAATGAGCAGTTCTTC. Translation gives CASSQERGELLGYNEQFF.

This clone was seen a single time. At one end the junction does not follow the germline gene, possibly because of a read error. The V gene is TRBV11-2, the J gene TRBJ2-7; TRBD1 might be the D (5 bases). Per germline, CDR1 SGHAT and CDR2 FQNNGV. There are 15 residues in the CDR3. The CDR3 sequence: CASGLDRSLGAEQYF. Here the CDR3 DNA reads TGTGCCAGCGGCTTAGATCGAAGTCTAGGGGCCGAGCAGTACTTC.

This clone has just a few counts. The rearrangement uses TRBV25-1 and TRBJ2-7, with D hard to call. V lost 2 bases to trimming and J lost 0 bases, with 8 bases between them. CDR1 MGHDK and CDR2 SYGVNS come from the germline V gene. CDR3 length equals 14 residues. CDR3 loop: CASSETVSSYEQYF. CDR3 in DNA: TGTGCCAGCAGTGAAACAGTCAGCTCCTACGAGCAGTACTTC.

The rearrangement links TRBV2 to TRBJ2-3; D not certain. The ends were cut back, 5 bases at V and 0 bases at J, with 3 bases in the middle. CDR1 is SNHLY, CDR2 FYNNEI, per germline. The CDR3 extends over 12 amino acids. The CDR3 spells CASSYSTDTQYF. CDR3 nucleotide sequence: TGTGCCAGCAGTTATAGCACAGATACGCAGTATTTT.

V and J are TRBV15 and TRBJ2-1, with 11 bases fitting TRBD2. The CDR3 covers 14 residues. V gave up 9 bases and J gave up 5 bases; unmatched junction bases: 6. Per germline, CDR1 LNHNV and CDR2 YYDKDF (reference sequence). CDR3 bases: TGTGCCACTTCTAGCGGGGGGACCGACAATGAGCAGTTCTTC. Its translation is CATSSGGTDNEQFF.

The chain has TRBV30 and TRBJ1-4; 11 bases map to TRBD1. Germline loops: CDR1 GTSNPN, CDR2 SVGIG (reference sequence). J gave up 7 bases and V 0 bases, and 7 bases lay outside the gene matches. CDR3 length equals 16 residues. CDR3 sequence reads: CAWSVGQGAFGEKLFF. In DNA, the CDR3 is TGTGCCTGGAGTGTAGGACAGGGGGCGTTTGGTGAAAAACTGTTTTTT. The full variable domain, its missing parts supplied by reference TRBV30 and TRBJ1-4, is SQTIHQWPATLVQPVGSPLSLECTVEGTSNPNLYWYRQAAGRGLQLLFYSVGIGQISSEVPQNLSASRPQDRQFILSSKKLLLSDSGFYLCAWSVGQGAFGEKLFFGSGTQLSVL.

This chain uses TRBV6-4 with TRBJ2-3; 8 bases match TRBD2. The CDR3 has 14 residues. Germline assignment: CDR1 MRHNA and CDR2 SNTAGT. V was clipped by 3 bases and J by 4 bases; unmatched bases: 3. CDR3 loop: CASSELSGADTQYF. The CDR3 DNA sequence: TGTGCCAGCAGTGAGCTTAGCGGGGCAGATACGCAGTATTTT.

The rearrangement uses TRBV6-4 and TRBJ2-1, with D uncertain. The V gene's germline CDR1 is MRHNA and CDR2 SNTAGT. This CDR3 spans 15 amino acids. V gave up 0 bases and J gave up 0 bases, with 6 bases separating them. The chain's CDR3 is CASSDSASSYNEQFF. The CDR3 DNA follows: TGTGCCAGCAGTGACTCGGCTAGCTCCTACAATGAGCAGTTCTTC.

This chain links TRBV19 with TRBJ1-5; possibly TRBD1 for D (5 bases). The CDR3 is 14 amino acids. Trimming left V 8 bases short and J 4 bases short, with 15 bases between. Per germline, CDR1 LNHDA and CDR2 SQIVND (reference sequence). CDR3 amino acids: CASQAGPPNQPQHF. The CDR3 nucleotides read TGTGCCAGTCAAGCAGGGCCTCCAAATCAGCCCCAGCATTTT. The full variable domain, with the rest looked up from reference TRBV19 and TRBJ1-5, is DGGITQSPKYLFRKEGQNVTLSCEQNLNHDAMYWYRQDPGQGLRLIYYSQIVNDFQKGDIAEGYSVSREKKESFPLTVTSAQKNPTAFYLCASQAGPPNQPQHFGDGTRLSIL.

The V and J genes are TRBV2 and TRBJ2-6; D is perhaps TRBD2 (5 bases). Trimming removed 7 bases at V and 0 bases at J, with 10 bases between. The CDR3 runs 15 residues. Germline V CDR1 and CDR2: SNHLY, FYNNEI. CDR3 nucleotides: TGTGCCAGCACCCGCCGGGACTCTGGGGCCAACGTCCTGACTTTC. Encoded protein: CASTRRDSGANVLTF.

The chain carries TRBV19 and TRBJ1-2; TRBD1 is a possible D gene (5 bases). The CDR3 loop spans 12 amino acids. Trimming removed 4 bases from V and 9 bases from J, with 12 bases in between. Germline V lookup: CDR1 LNHDA, CDR2 SQIVND (reference sequence). The CDR3 is CASSNQGWSYTF. In DNA, the CDR3 is TGTGCCAGTAGTAACCAGGGATGGAGCTACACCTTC. Looking up the rest from reference TRBV19 and TRBJ1-2 gives the full variable domain: DGGITQSPKYLFRKEGQNVTLSCEQNLNHDAMYWYRQDPGQGLRLIYYSQIVNDFQKGDIAEGYSVSREKKESFPLTVTSAQKNPTAFYLCASSNQGWSYTFGSGTRLTVV.

This clone was found a few times. The V call is TRBV5-1, the J call TRBJ2-5; a weak D match, TRBD2 (6 bases). Between the trimmed V and J ends, which lost 4 bases and 3 bases, there was a span of 13 bases. CDR3 length equals 14 residues. In germline, CDR1 is SGHRS, CDR2 YFSETQ. The CDR3 DNA reads TGCGCCAGCAGCGGGGGACTGCGAGAAGAGACCCAGTACTTC. This codes for CASSGGLREETQYF.

This clone was seen a single time. The CDR3 sequence is CASSQSTRTGAYEQYF. The CDR3 bases are TGCGCCAGCAGCCAAAGTACCCGGACAGGGGCTTACGAGCAGTACTTC. The chain has TRBV4-1 and TRBJ2-7, with 9 positions matching TRBD1. The CDR3 spans 16 residues. The trim removed 2 bases at V and 4 bases at J, leaving 9 bases unmatched. Germline V CDR1 and CDR2: MGHRA, YSYEKL.

The chain couples TRBV7-3 to TRBJ2-3; 8 nucleotides agree with TRBD2. Germline V CDR1 and CDR2: SGHTA, FQGTGA. V lost 5 bases and J lost 1; bases outside the gene matches: 5. The CDR3 totals 15 residues. CDR3 coding DNA: TGTGCCAGCAGCCTTAAGCGGGGGCGCACAGATACGCAGTATTTT. This sequence encodes CASSLKRGRTDTQYF.

This clone was seen a single time. The chain joins TRBV30 to TRBJ2-7, with 11 positions matching TRBD2. Trimming cost V 5 bases and J 4 bases; bases outside gene matches: 1. Germline V gives CDR1 GTSNPN, CDR2 SVGIG (reference sequence). The CDR3 has 12 amino acids. The CDR3 nucleotides read TGTGCCTGGGGGACTAGCGGATACGAGCAGTACTTC. Protein sequence: CAWGTSGYEQYF.

The chain recombines TRBV9 with TRBJ2-3; the match to TRBD2 covers 9 bases. The CDR3 has 14 amino acids. Trimming took 6 bases from V and 0 from J; bases not matched to a gene: 2. Germline loops: CDR1 SGDLS, CDR2 YYNGEE. This chain's CDR3 is CASNGLASTDTQYF. The CDR3 DNA reads TGTGCCAGCAACGGACTAGCGAGCACAGATACGCAGTATTTT.

The chain joins TRBV4-1 to TRBJ2-4, with 9 bases lining up with TRBD2. V lost 0 bases, J lost 8 bases, and 11 bases stayed unmatched. CDR3 length: 17 amino acids. CDR1 is MGHRA, CDR2 YSYEKL, per germline. CDR3 residues: CASSQEGGGAGWDIQYF. The DNA for the CDR3 is TGCGCCAGCAGCCAAGAGGGCGGGGGGGCGGGATGGGACATTCAGTACTTC.